This TCR beta chain appears in the sequencing data of a study of blood T cell repertoires in COVID-19. Study at large: Acute and convalescent COVID-19 samples came from the United States, Italy and Spain. The cDNA or gDNA used as material had been derived from T cells, B-cell-depleted T cells, or PBMCs.

Cohort allocation depended upon clinical history that participants reported. Assay: immunoSEQ multiplex PCR; the TCRdb copy retains only in-frame clones and omits some. The sample records about 270,000 clones, about 89% being singletons. CDR3 length equals 14 residues. The J segment lost 5 bases and the V segment lost 6 bases, leaving 3 bases of the junction unmatched. The germline V gene has CDR1 MNHEY and CDR2 SMNVEV (reference sequence). Sequencing was carried out using PBMCs or T cells enriched from blood (not recorded which). The chain recombines TRBV27 with TRBJ1-5; 11 bases line up with TRBD1. The origin of this receptor is a woman younger than 35 who had recovered from COVID-19. CDR3 DNA: TGTGCCAGCAGAGGGACAGGGGGGGATCAGCCCCAGCATTTT. This gives the protein CASRGTGGDQPQHF.